This T cell receptor (beta chain) stems from a study of shared clonotypes between healthy human individuals. Study-level background: Two women and a few men aged 18 to 49 made up the donors. CD8 memory received one plate per donor, CD8 naive two, CD4 memory three and CD4 naive three. General observations from the study: Of the naive CD4 clonotypes, roughly 5% were shared across a few donors.

The naive CD8 fraction comprised CD45RO-negative cells positively selected for CCR7 and excluded terminally differentiated effector memory CD45RA+ cells. Donors were Caucasian adults residing in Nashville, Tennessee, USA. The data were produced by immunoSEQ multiplex PCR, yet TCRdb's version contains in-frame clones alone and is incomplete. The sample includes just over 2,000,000 clones, about 95% of them seen just once. J lost 6 bases, V lost 10 bases, and 3 bases had no gene match. In germline, CDR1 is SGHNT, CDR2 YYREEE (reference sequence). The CDR3 runs 11 residues. This clone was seen just once. Its cognate antigen is unknown.

V and J are TRBV5-4 and TRBJ2-2, with 7 bases that match TRBD1. The sequence was collected from a man aged 18 to 29 in good health. The sequenced material came from naive CD8+ T cells sorted from blood. CDR3 residues: CAYRGAGELFF. The CDR3 DNA sequence: TGTGCCTACAGGGGTGCCGGGGAGCTGTTTTTT. The variable domain in full, completed from reference TRBV5-4 and TRBJ2-2, reads ETGVTQSPTHLIKTRGQQVTLRCSSQSGHNTVSWYQQALGQGPQFIFQYYREEENGRGNFPPRFSGLQFPNYSSELNVNALELDDSALYLCAYRGAGELFFGEGSRLTVL.